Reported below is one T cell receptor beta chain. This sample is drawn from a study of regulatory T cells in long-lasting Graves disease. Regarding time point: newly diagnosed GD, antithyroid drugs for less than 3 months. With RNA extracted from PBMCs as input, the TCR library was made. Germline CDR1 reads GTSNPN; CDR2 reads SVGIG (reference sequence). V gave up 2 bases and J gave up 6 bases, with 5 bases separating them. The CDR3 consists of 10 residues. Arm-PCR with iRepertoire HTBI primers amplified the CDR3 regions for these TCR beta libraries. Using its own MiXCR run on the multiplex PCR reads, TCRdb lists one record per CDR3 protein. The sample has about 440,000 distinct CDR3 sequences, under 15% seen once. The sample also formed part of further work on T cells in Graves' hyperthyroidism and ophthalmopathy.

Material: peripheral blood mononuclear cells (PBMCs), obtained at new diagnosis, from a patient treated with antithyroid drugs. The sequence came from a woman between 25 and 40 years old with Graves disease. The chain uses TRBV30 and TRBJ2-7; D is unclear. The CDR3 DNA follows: TGTGCCTGGAGTAACAGCGAGCAGTACTTC. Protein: CAWSNSEQYF.